This TCR beta chain was recovered during a study of blood T cells in healthy people across ages. On this clonotype itself: The target antigen is unknown.

Donors were systemically healthy Caucasian individuals from Russia aged roughly 6 to 90 years. CDR1 and CDR2 (germline): SNHLY, FYNNEI. The CDR3 runs to 14 residues. The ends were cut back, 7 bases at V and 3 bases at J, with 16 bases in the middle. Study-wide results and limits: Both higher diversity and more naive CD4+ cells marked long-lived donors when set against aged donors.

A second PCR of about 7 to 12 cycles used a sample-barcoded 5' primer and a J-beta primer mix. TCRdb recomputed calls from the 5' RACE reads with MiXCR, one row per CDR3 protein. The sample consists of fewer than 2,000,000 distinct CDR3 sequences, almost 35% of them appearing once. The receptor comes from a young woman in good health. Input material: blood. The chain couples TRBV2 to TRBJ2-7, with a weak D call TRBD2 (5 bases). The CDR3 reads CASISERAVYEQYF. CDR3 nucleotides: TGTGCCAGCATATCGGAGAGGGCCGTCTACGAGCAGTACTTC.